The next 30 T cell receptor beta chains were all read from a single sample in a study of blood T cells in healthy people across ages. Through a sample-barcoded 5' primer and a J-beta primer mix, a second PCR was run for roughly 7 to 12 cycles. TCRdb called the 5' RACE reads again in MiXCR, with one record for every CDR3 protein. The table has more than 800,000 distinct CDR3 sequences, more than 35% seen once; the top ten hold 18%. Sequenced input: blood. Source of these receptors: a woman in her fifties or sixties in good health.

As regards this clonotype: At one of its ends the junction is not consistent with the germline gene, which may arise from a read error. The chain links TRBV7-3 to TRBJ2-1, with D possibly TRBD2 on 6 matching bases. The length of the CDR3 is 13 residues. The germline CDR1 and CDR2 sequences are SGHTA and FQGTGA. CDR3 region: CTSSLRAGNEQFF. The CDR3 bases are TGTACCAGCAGCCTCAGGGCGGGAAATGAGCAGTTCTTC.

This clonotype was picked up a small number of times. V gene TRBV20-1 combines with J gene TRBJ2-1; D not certain. The length of the CDR3 is 14 residues. V shed 1 base and J shed 4 bases, with 11 bases lying between them. Looked up from germline, CDR1 is DFQATT and CDR2 is SNEGSKA (reference sequence). CDR3 in amino acids: CSARGSTAYNEQFF. Written as DNA, the CDR3 is TGCAGTGCTAGAGGTTCGACGGCGTACAATGAGCAGTTCTTC.

This clonotype was counted a few times. This chain connects TRBV20-1 to TRBJ2-3; tentative D call: TRBD2 (5 bases). Germline assignment: CDR1 DFQATT and CDR2 SNEGSKA (reference sequence). Trimming removed 0 bases from V and 1 base from J, with 8 bases in between. The length of the CDR3 is 14 residues. The CDR3 bases are TGCAGTGCTAGAGACGGGATCCGCACAGATACGCAGTATTTT. It is translated as CSARDGIRTDTQYF.

The rearrangement uses TRBV7-9 and TRBJ2-7, with D perhaps matching TRBD2 (6 bases). The germline V gene has CDR1 SEHNR and CDR2 FQNEAQ (reference sequence). The CDR3 contains 15 residues. The V gene lost 1 base and the J gene lost 1 base, with 11 bases spanning the gap. The chain's CDR3 is CASSLGGVASYEQYF. Written as DNA, the CDR3 is TGTGCCAGCAGCTTAGGGGGGGTCGCATCCTACGAGCAGTACTTC.

This rearrangement joins TRBV3-1 to TRBJ1-2; D gene ambiguous. Deletions cut 4 bases from V and 8 bases from J, with 14 bases between. The CDR3 loop spans 13 amino acids. Germline CDR1 and CDR2: LGHDT and YNNKEL (reference sequence). CDR3 DNA sequence: TGTGCCAGCAGCCCCACGACTGGGTTCGGCTACACCTTC. Translating gives CASSPTTGFGYTF.

This clonotype was recorded a few times. V gene TRBV5-1 combines with J gene TRBJ2-1, with 9 bases lining up with TRBD2. The CDR3 sequence is 16 residues long. V shed 4 bases, J shed 7 bases, and the junction held 12 bases outside the gene matches. The germline gives CDR1 SGHRS, CDR2 YFSETQ. The DNA of the CDR3 is TGCGCCAGCAGCCCAACAGCGGGAGGAACGTGGAATGAGCAGTTCTTC. Its protein product is CASSPTAGGTWNEQFF.

This clonotype showed up just a few times. The chain uses TRBV25-1 and TRBJ1-4; no firm D call. Germline V gene sequence: CDR1 MGHDK, CDR2 SYGVNS. The CDR3 spans 13 residues. Here the CDR3 reads CASLPGTNEKLFF. DNA of the CDR3: TGTGCATCACTACCGGGAACTAATGAAAAACTGTTTTTT.

This clonotype was seen a few times. The genes are TRBV3-1 and TRBJ2-5; D not resolved. The DNA end is a closer match to TRBJ2-7, so the J assignment may be wrong. CDR1 and CDR2 from the germline V gene are LGHDT and YNNKEL (reference sequence). This CDR3 spans 13 amino acids. The CDR3 reads CASSQGFGVEQYF. CDR3 bases: TGTGCCAGCAGCCAGGGATTTGGGGTCGAGCAGTACTTC.

This clonotype came up a few times. Germline is not matched at one junction end, which may reflect a read error. The chain has TRBV6-5 and TRBJ2-1; 8 bases agree with TRBD2. The CDR3 extends over 16 amino acids. Germline V CDR1 and CDR2: MNHEY, SVGAGI. CDR3 in DNA: TGTGCCAGCAGCTACTCTATAGCGGGATTCGGCAATGAGCAGTTCTTC. This translates into CASSYSIAGFGNEQFF.

This clonotype showed up just a few times. The CDR3 bases are TGCGCCAGCAGCCAAGATGCAGCGGACCGCACAGATACGCAGTATTTT. Translating it yields CASSQDAADRTDTQYF. This sequence joins TRBV4-1 and TRBJ2-3; D perhaps matches TRBD2 (5 bases). The CDR3 has 16 amino acids. Trimming cost V 0 bases and J 1 base, with 11 bases left between them. Germline-derived CDR1 and CDR2 are MGHRA and YSYEKL.

The V and J genes are TRBV7-2 and TRBJ2-4; unclear D gene. V lost 1 base and J 9 bases, leaving 7 bases between the germline ends. The length of the CDR3 is 12 residues. Germline V gene sequence: CDR1 SGHTA, CDR2 FQGNSA. CDR3 DNA: TGTGCCAGCAGCTTAGGACCTACCATTCAGTACTTC. Its translation: CASSLGPTIQYF.

The chain has TRBV27 and TRBJ1-2, with D perhaps TRBD1 (6 bases). The germline V gene has CDR1 MNHEY and CDR2 SMNVEV (reference sequence). The CDR3 covers 17 residues. Trimming left V 4 bases short and J 0 bases short, with 18 bases between. The CDR3 coding sequence is TGTGCCAGCAGTTCAAGGACAGACCACCTAACTAACTATGGCTACACCTTC. Translated: CASSSRTDHLTNYGYTF.

This clonotype was seen a few times. The chain uses TRBV5-1 and TRBJ2-7, with 9 bases matching TRBD2. With V trimmed by 4 bases and J by 5 bases, 7 bases remained unmatched. The CDR3 is 14 amino acids. The germline CDR1 and CDR2 sequences are SGHRS and YFSETQ. The CDR3 nucleotides read TGCGCCAGCAGCGTAACAGTAGCGGGAGACGAGCAGTACTTC. Translating it yields CASSVTVAGDEQYF.

V and J are TRBV20-1 and TRBJ2-3; D not certain. Trimming removed 6 bases at V and 6 bases at J, with 10 bases between. Germline-derived CDR1 and CDR2 are DFQATT and SNEGSKA (reference sequence). The CDR3 loop spans 11 amino acids. Here the CDR3 DNA reads TGCAGTGCAGGAGTCGGGGATACGCAGTATTTT. Translating it yields CSAGVGDTQYF.

This sequence joins TRBV5-1 and TRBJ2-4; 7 bases match TRBD1. Germline trimming cut 4 bases from V and 1 base from J; bases unmatched to any gene: 14. This CDR3 is 18 amino acids long. Germline V gene data show CDR1 as SGHRS and CDR2 as YFSETQ. The CDR3 loop reads CASSATVTGPGAKNIQYF. DNA for the CDR3: TGCGCCAGCAGCGCGACGGTGACAGGGCCAGGGGCCAAAAACATTCAGTACTTC. The full variable domain, in which reference TRBV5-1 and TRBJ2-4 provide the parts outside the CDR3, is KAGVTQTPRYLIKTRGQQVTLSCSPISGHRSVSWYQQTPGQGLQFLFEYFSETQRNKGNFPGRFSGRQFSNSRSEMNVSTLELGDSALYLCASSATVTGPGAKNIQYFGAGTRLSVL.

V gene TRBV2 combines with J gene TRBJ2-1; D gene unclear. V lost 0 bases and J 4 bases, leaving 10 bases between the germline ends. CDR1 is SNHLY and CDR2 is FYNNEI in the germline V gene. This CDR3 is 15 amino acids long. This CDR3 reads CASSEANLRYNEQFF. The CDR3 nucleotides read TGTGCCAGCAGTGAAGCTAATCTCCGTTACAATGAGCAGTTCTTC.

The chain recombines TRBV29-1 with TRBJ2-2; no firm D call. Between the trimmed V and J ends, which lost 4 bases and 7 bases, there was a span of 4 bases. This CDR3 has 10 amino acids. The germline V gene has CDR1 SQVTM and CDR2 ANQGSEA. The CDR3 reads CSVGDGELFF. DNA of the CDR3: TGCAGCGTTGGTGACGGGGAGCTGTTTTTT.

The chain carries TRBV25-1 and TRBJ1-1; 8 bases map to TRBD1. The CDR3 extends over 16 amino acids. The germline V gene has CDR1 MGHDK and CDR2 SYGVNS. Trimming took 3 bases from V and 1 from J; bases not matched to a gene: 7. CDR3 loop: CASSDPRTGSNTEAFF. CDR3 bases: TGTGCCAGCAGTGACCCCAGGACAGGGTCGAACACTGAAGCTTTCTTT.

The chain couples TRBV14 to TRBJ1-1, with unresolved D. The V gene's germline CDR1 is SGHDN and CDR2 FVKESK. The V end lost 3 bases, the J end lost 7 bases, and 9 bases lay between the germline ends. The CDR3 totals 12 residues. The CDR3 protein is CASSHSYGEAFF. DNA of the CDR3: TGTGCCAGCAGCCACTCATACGGTGAAGCTTTCTTT.

This rearrangement joins TRBV12-3 or TRBV12-4 to TRBJ2-1, with 8 positions matching TRBD2. The CDR3 is 13 residues long. The trim removed 7 bases at V and 5 bases at J, leaving 4 bases unmatched. The CDR3 DNA sequence: TGTGCCAGCAACCAACTAGCGGACAATGAGCAGTTCTTC. This gives the protein CASNQLADNEQFF.

The V gene is TRBV2, the J gene TRBJ2-5, with D hard to call. The last part of the DNA fits TRBJ2-7 better; the J call may be wrong. This CDR3 is built from 13 residues. Germline loops: CDR1 SNHLY, CDR2 FYNNEI. The CDR3, as DNA: TGTGCCAGCAGTGAAGGCAGCTTCTACGAGCAGTACTTC. Translated: CASSEGSFYEQYF.

The CDR3 DNA sequence: TGTGCCACCAGTGATTCCACAGGGGGCAGGGCAGATACGCAGTATTTT. This sequence encodes CATSDSTGGRADTQYF. The rearrangement joins TRBV24-1 to TRBJ2-3, with 9 bases that match TRBD1. CDR1 is KGHDR and CDR2 is SFDVKD in the germline V gene. The CDR3 runs 16 residues. The V gene end was trimmed by 2 bases and the J gene end by 4 bases; junction bases not matched to a gene: 6.

This sequence joins TRBV12-3 or TRBV12-4 and TRBJ2-1, with D possibly being TRBD1 or TRBD2 (5 bases each). The CDR3 spans 12 residues. V gave up 7 bases and J gave up 12 bases, with 16 bases separating them. The CDR3 loop is CASTSSARGQFF. CDR3 DNA: TGTGCCAGCACCTCGAGCGCGAGGGGGCAGTTCTTC.

The chain combines TRBV29-1 with TRBJ1-1; 9 nucleotides match TRBD1. V was pared by 6 bases and J by 0 bases, with 8 bases of the junction left unmatched. Germline V CDR1 and CDR2: SQVTM, ANQGSEA. The CDR3 is 15 residues long. CDR3 in amino acids: CSVRGTGRLNTEAFF. DNA for the CDR3: TGCAGCGTGCGGGGGACAGGGAGATTGAACACTGAAGCTTTCTTT.

The genes are TRBV18 and TRBJ2-1; TRBD2 matches at 10 bases. J was trimmed by 8 bases and V by 5 bases; bases with no gene match: 9. The CDR3 is 15 amino acids. Germline lookup yields CDR1 KGHSH and CDR2 LQKENI. The CDR3 reads CASSSSGTSADEQFF. In DNA, the CDR3 is TGTGCCAGCTCATCATCCGGGACTAGCGCCGATGAGCAGTTCTTC.

The chain uses TRBV7-8 and TRBJ1-5; no definite D call. Trimming pared 4 bases from V and 1 base from J, leaving 8 bases between. Germline values: CDR1 SGHVS, CDR2 FQNEAQ. The CDR3 has 14 amino acids. CDR3 nucleotide sequence: TGTGCCAGCAGCTCATACGAGAGCAATCAGCCCCAGCATTTT. Its protein is CASSSYESNQPQHF.

Regarding this clonotype: The junction departs from the called germline gene at one end, perhaps through a read error. The V call is TRBV6-5, the J call TRBJ2-5; no clear D gene. The CDR3 runs 14 residues. From germline, CDR1 is MNHEY and CDR2 SVGAGI. The DNA of the CDR3 is TGTGCCAACAGTTACACCCCTAAGCAGGAGACCCAGTACTTC. Translation: CANSYTPKQETQYF.

The chain carries TRBV2 and TRBJ1-5; no definite D call. The CDR3 runs 13 residues. CDR1 SNHLY and CDR2 FYNNEI come from the germline V gene. V was shortened by 9 bases and J by 3 bases, with 12 bases between the two germline ends. CDR3 sequence (DNA): TGTGCCAGTGACTATTTATACAATCAGCCCCAGCATTTT. This sequence encodes CASDYLYNQPQHF.

The table lists this clonotype with a few counts. The CDR3 nucleotides are TGTGCCACCGCCTATCTAGCGGGAGGGCCCTGGGACGAGCAGTACTTC. Amino acids: CATAYLAGGPWDEQYF. The genes are TRBV6-5 and TRBJ2-7; 12 positions match TRBD2. Germline V CDR1 and CDR2: MNHEY, SVGAGI. Germline trimming cut 10 bases from V and 5 bases from J; bases unmatched to any gene: 15. The CDR3 runs 16 residues.

This clonotype has only a few counts. V and J are TRBV9 and TRBJ2-3; perhaps TRBD2 as D (6 bases). Trimming pared 4 bases from V and 2 bases from J, leaving 17 bases between. The CDR3 is 16 residues long. The germline V gene encodes CDR1 SGDLS and CDR2 YYNGEE. In nucleotides, the CDR3 is TGTGCCAGCAGCCCCCCGAGGGTAGCGGCCACAGATACGCAGTATTTT. Protein product: CASSPPRVAATDTQYF.